The TCR beta chain described here comes from a study of CD8 T cells in Susac syndrome. The count of this clonotype is one. Its antigen is as yet unknown. Germline V gives CDR1 SEHNR, CDR2 FQNEAQ (reference sequence). V was shortened by 3 bases and J by 5 bases, with 13 bases between the two germline ends. This CDR3 region has 14 residues. The RNA, about 0.45 to 1 ug, was put through reverse transcription using random hexamers. It was immunoSEQ multiplex PCR that amplified TCR beta CDR3 across 54 Vbeta and 13 Jbeta. TCRdb itself ran the immunoSEQ multiplex PCR reads through MiXCR, one entry per CDR3 protein. The sample consists of around 280,000 distinct CDR3 sequences, about 90% of them appearing once. CD8+ and CD4+ blood T cells underwent TCR beta sequencing. Bulk CD8+ and CD4+ cells came from magnetic negative isolation; CD8+ TEMRA by FACS. Overall study findings and caveats: The number of individuals included in the study's TCR sequencing and HLA analysis was acknowledged as relatively small.

The chain carries TRBV7-9 and TRBJ2-5; perhaps TRBD2 as D (5 bases). Sequenced input: CD4+ T cells from PBMCs. This receptor was obtained from a human donor with multiple sclerosis. Written as DNA, the CDR3 is TGTGCCAGCAGCTTCGGTGGAACGGGGGAGACCCAGTACTTC. It is translated as CASSFGGTGETQYF. Supplemented by reference TRBV7-9 and TRBJ2-5, the full variable domain reads DTGVSQNPRHKITKRGQNVTFRCDPISEHNRLYWYRQTLGQGPEFLTYFQNEAQLEKSRLLSDRFSAERPKGSFSTLEIQRTEQGDSAMYLCASSFGGTGETQYFGPGTRLLVL.